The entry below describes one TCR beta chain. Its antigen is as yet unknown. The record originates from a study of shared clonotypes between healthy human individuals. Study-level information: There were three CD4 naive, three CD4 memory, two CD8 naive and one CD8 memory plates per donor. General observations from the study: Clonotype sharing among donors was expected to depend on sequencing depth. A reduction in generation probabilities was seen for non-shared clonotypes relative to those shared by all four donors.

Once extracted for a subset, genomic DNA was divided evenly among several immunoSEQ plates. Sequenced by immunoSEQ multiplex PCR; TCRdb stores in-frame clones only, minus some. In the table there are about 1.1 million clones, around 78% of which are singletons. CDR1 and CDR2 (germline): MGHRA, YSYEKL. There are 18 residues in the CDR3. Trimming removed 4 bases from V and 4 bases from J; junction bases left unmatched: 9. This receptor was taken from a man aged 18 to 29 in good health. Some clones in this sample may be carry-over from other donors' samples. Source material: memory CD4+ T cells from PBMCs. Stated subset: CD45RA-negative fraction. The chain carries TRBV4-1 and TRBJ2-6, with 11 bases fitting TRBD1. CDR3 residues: CASSRRRDRGDGANVLTF. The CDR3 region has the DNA TGCGCCAGCAGCCGCCGCCGGGACAGGGGGGACGGGGCCAACGTCCTGACTTTC.